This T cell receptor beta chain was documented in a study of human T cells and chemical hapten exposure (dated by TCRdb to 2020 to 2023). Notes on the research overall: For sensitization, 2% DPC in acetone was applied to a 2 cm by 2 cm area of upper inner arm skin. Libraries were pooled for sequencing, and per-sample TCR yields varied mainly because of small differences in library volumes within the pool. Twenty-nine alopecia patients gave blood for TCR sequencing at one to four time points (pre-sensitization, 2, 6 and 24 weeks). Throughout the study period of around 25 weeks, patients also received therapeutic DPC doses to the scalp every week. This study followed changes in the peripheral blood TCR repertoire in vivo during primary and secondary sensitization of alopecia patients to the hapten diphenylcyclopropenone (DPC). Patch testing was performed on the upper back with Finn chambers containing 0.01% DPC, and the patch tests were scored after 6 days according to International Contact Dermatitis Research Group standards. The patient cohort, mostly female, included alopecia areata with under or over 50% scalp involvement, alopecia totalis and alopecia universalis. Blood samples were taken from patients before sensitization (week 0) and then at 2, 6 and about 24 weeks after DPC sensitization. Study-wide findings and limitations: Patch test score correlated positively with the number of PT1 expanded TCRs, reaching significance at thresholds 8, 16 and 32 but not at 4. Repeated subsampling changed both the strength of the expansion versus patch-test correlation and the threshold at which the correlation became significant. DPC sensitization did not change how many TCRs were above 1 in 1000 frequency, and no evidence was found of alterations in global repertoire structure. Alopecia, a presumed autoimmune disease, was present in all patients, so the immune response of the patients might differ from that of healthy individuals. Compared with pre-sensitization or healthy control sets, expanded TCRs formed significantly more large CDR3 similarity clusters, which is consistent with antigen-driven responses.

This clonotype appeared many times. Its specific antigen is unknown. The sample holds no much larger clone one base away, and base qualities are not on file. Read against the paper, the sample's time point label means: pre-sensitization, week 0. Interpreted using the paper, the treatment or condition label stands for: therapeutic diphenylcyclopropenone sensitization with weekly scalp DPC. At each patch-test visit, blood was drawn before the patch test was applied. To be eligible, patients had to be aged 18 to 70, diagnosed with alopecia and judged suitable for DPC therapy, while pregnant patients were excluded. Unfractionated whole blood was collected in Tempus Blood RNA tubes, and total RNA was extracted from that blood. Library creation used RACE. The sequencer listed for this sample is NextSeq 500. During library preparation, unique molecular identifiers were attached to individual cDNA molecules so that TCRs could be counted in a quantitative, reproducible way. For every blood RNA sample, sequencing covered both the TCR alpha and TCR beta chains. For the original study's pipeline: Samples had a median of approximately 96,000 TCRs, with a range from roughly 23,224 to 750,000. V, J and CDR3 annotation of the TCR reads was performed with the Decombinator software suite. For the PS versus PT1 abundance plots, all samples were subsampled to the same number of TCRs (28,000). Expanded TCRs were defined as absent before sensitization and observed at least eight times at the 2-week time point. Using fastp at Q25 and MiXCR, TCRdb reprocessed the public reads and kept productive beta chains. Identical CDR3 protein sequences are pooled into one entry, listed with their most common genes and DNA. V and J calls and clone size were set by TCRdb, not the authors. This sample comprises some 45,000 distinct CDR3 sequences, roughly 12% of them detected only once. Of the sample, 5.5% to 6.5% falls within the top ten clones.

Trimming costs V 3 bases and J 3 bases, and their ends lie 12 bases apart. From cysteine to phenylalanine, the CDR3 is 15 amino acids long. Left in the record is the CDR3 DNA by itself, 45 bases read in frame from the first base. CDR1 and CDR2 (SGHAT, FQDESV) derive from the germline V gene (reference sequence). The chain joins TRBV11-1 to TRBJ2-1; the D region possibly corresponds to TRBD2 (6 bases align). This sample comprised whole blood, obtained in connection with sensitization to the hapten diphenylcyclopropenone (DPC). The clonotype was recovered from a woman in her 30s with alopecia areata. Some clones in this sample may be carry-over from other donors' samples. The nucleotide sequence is TGTGCCAGCAGCTTCCCGGGACTGGGCTACAATGAGCAGTTCTTC. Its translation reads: CASSFPGLGYNEQFF.